This TCR beta chain was retrieved from a study of regulatory T cells in long-lasting Graves disease. The time point was: newly diagnosed GD, antithyroid drugs for less than 3 months. RNA from PBMCs was the source of the TCR library. V gave up 6 bases and J gave up 8 bases; unmatched junction bases: 12. The CDR3 sequence is 15 residues long. Germline V gene lookup returns CDR1 MDHEN and CDR2 SYDVKM. This clonotype was seen ten or more times. The authors built TCR beta libraries using iRepertoire HTBI primers and Arm-PCR of CDR3 regions. TCRdb analysed the multiplex PCR reads with MiXCR anew, one entry per CDR3 protein. The sample contains over 350,000 distinct CDR3 sequences, 11% to 15% of which appear only once. This same sample was also taken into another study, of T cells in Graves' hyperthyroidism and ophthalmopathy.

This clonotype was obtained from a woman between 50 and 59 years old with Graves disease. The sample was peripheral blood mononuclear cells (PBMCs), taken at new diagnosis, from a patient treated with antithyroid drugs. The gene calls are TRBV28 and TRBJ2-1, with TRBD2 identical over 8 bases. The CDR3 sequence is CASSEIAGSVYEQFF. The CDR3 bases are TGTGCCAGCAGCGAAATAGCGGGAAGTGTGTATGAGCAGTTCTTC.